This T cell receptor beta chain appears in the sequencing data of a study of CD8+ T cells in alopecia areata. Study outcomes and limitations: The study found TCR sharing across patients less clear than in mice, possibly for HLA reasons. A single nonresponder leaves the baseline CD8+ expansion link to response uncertain.

cDNA reverse transcribed from extracted RNA served as the sequencing template. Assay used: immunoSEQ multiplex PCR; TCRdb lists only in-frame clones, some missing. The top ten clones hold approximately 0.63% of a sample with approximately 170,000 clones, approximately 56% of them seen once. This clone occurred a few times. Its matching antigen is unknown. Stated treatment: oral pan-JAK inhibitor, 5-10 mg twice daily. Separation by sorting yielded CD4+ and CD8+ T cells from PBMCs. The sample consisted of CD4+ T cells sorted from blood, taken at week 4, from a patient treated with tofacitinib. This TCR was sampled from a human donor with alopecia areata.

The CDR3 loop is CASSQTGQGTNEKLFF. In DNA form, the CDR3 reads TGCGCCAGCAGCCAAACCGGACAGGGAACTAATGAAAAACTGTTTTTT. The chain uses TRBV4-3 and TRBJ1-4, with TRBD1 identical over 8 bases. Germline V lookup: CDR1 LGHNA, CDR2 YSLEER. The V gene end was trimmed by 2 bases and the J gene end by 1 base; junction bases not matched to a gene: 3. CDR3 length: 16 residues.